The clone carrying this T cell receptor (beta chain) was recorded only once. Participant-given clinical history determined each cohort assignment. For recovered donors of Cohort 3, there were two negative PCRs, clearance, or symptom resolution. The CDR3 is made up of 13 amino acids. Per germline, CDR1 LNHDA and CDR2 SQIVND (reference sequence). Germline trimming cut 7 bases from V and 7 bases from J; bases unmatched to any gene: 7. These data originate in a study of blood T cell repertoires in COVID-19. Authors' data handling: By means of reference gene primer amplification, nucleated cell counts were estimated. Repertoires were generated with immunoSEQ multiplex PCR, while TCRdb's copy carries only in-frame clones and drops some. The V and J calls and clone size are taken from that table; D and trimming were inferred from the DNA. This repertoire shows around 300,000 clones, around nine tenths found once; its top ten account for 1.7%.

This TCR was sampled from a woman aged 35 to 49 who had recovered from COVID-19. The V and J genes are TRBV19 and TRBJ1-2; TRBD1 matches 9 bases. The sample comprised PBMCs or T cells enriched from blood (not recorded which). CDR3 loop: CASTPGQGFGYTF. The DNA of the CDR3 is TGTGCCAGTACCCCGGGACAGGGTTTTGGCTACACCTTC.